This TCR beta chain appears in the sequencing data of a study of CD8+ T cells in alopecia areata (dated by TCRdb to the late 2010s). With respect to the entire study: The study used high-throughput TCRbeta sequencing to examine T cell clonal expansion in alopecia areata, in both the C3H/HeJ mouse model and human patients. Scalp tissue and sorted CD4+ and CD8+ peripheral blood T cells from patchy and totalis/universalis alopecia areata patients and from healthy controls were covered by human TCRbeta sequencing. RNA came from the PAXgene miRNA kit for fixed scalp, the miRNeasy kit for PBMCs, and the RNeasy kit for mouse skin. immunoSEQ multiplex PCR using 35 Vbeta forward primers and 13 Jbeta reverse primers was used to amplify TCRbeta CDR3 regions. Scalp clonality was compared among normal scalp (n=4), patchy alopecia areata scalp (n=8), and alopecia totalis/universalis scalp (n=8).

There are 14 amino acids in the CDR3, from cysteine to phenylalanine inclusive. Only CDR3 DNA remains: 42 bases, in frame from the first base. From a lookup of the germline V gene, CDR1 and CDR2 are MNHNS and SASEGT. From V the trimming removes 6 bases and from J it removes 5 bases, while the gene matches leave 4 bases of the junction unaccounted for. PBMCs were isolated by density centrifugation and stained for CD3, CD4 and CD8, and CD4+ and CD8+ T cells were sorted on a FACSAria. Scalp biopsies and blood samples were provided by unaffected controls. Libraries were constructed by the immunoSEQ multiplex PCR assay. RNA was extracted from all samples and reverse transcribed into cDNA, which served as template for TCR sequencing. First-strand cDNA was synthesized with SuperScript III using a 2:1 mix of oligo-dT and random hexamers. Amplification bias was assessed with a synthetic immune receptor repertoire, and residual bias was removed computationally. The authors processed their data as follows. After raw reads were preprocessed to remove errors, the CDR3 was defined following IMGT conventions as running from the conserved cysteine to phenylalanine. Clonality was computed as 1 minus the Shannon entropy, with the entropy normalized by log2 of the number of productive unique TCRs. CD4 or CD8 identity of scalp clones was inferred by cross-referencing scalp TCRbeta sequences with sorted blood CD4 and CD8 repertoires. Here the immuneACCESS table is served through TCRdb, limited to in-frame sequences with V and J called. Missing clones are a known gap in these copies; in checked studies unresolved V genes cover under half, and the rest lacks a known reason. That table supplies the V and J calls and clone size; D and trimming were determined from the DNA. The sample includes fewer than 110,000 clones, with approximately 52% observed a single time. 8.8% of the sample is in the top ten clones.

Study-level results and caveats: Lesional scalp, especially in alopecia totalis/universalis, showed higher clonality and more expanded CD8+ clones than normal scalp, suggesting antigenic drive. Shared TCR sequences between patients were less evident than in mice, which may be partly attributable to HLA diversity in the patient population. Resident alphabeta T cells in normal human skin are also sequenced, complicating scalp TCR repertoire analysis, unlike mouse skin dominated by gammadelta T cells.

This clone was seen a few times. Its recognized antigen is unknown. Nothing much larger sits one base from this clone, and base qualities are not available. The chain uses TRBV6-1 and TRBJ2-5; 12 central nucleotides agree with TRBD1. This receptor was taken from a human donor in good health. The source material was CD4+ T cells sorted from blood. The CDR3 loop reads CASRPGQGAETQYF. The DNA sequence is TGTGCCAGCAGACCGGGACAGGGGGCTGAGACCCAGTACTTC.